These 8 T cell receptor beta chains were sequenced from one sample in a study of human T cells and chemical hapten exposure. MiXCR, run by TCRdb on the RACE reads, gives a single entry per CDR3 protein. The table lists 40,000 or so distinct CDR3 sequences, about 12% of them singletons, with about 2.3% in the top ten. The time point denotes: patch test 3, about 24 weeks after DPC sensitization. This sample's treatment: therapeutic diphenylcyclopropenone sensitization with weekly scalp DPC. It was from unfractionated whole blood that total RNA was extracted. The source was whole blood, collected in connection with sensitization to the hapten diphenylcyclopropenone (DPC). The receptor set was obtained from a woman aged 40 to 55 with alopecia areata. Some clones in this sample may be carry-over from other donors' samples.

In this sample, this clonotype turned up a few times. The chain is built from TRBV24-1 and TRBJ2-1, with D maybe TRBD2 (5 bases). This CDR3 is 12 amino acids long. The germline V gene encodes CDR1 KGHDR and CDR2 SFDVKD. Trimming took off 5 bases at V and 5 bases at J, with 6 bases between the two ends. The CDR3 nucleotides read TGTGCCACCAGTGGACTAAACAATGAGCAGTTCTTC. Translation gives CATSGLNNEQFF.

This clonotype was recorded at least ten times. The V and J genes are TRBV6-1 and TRBJ1-5, with D possibly TRBD1 on 5 matching bases. Germline CDR1 MNHNS, CDR2 SASEGT. V was trimmed by 6 bases and J by 4 bases, leaving 13 bases between them. The CDR3 has 14 amino acids. The CDR3 sequence is CASRGRGRNQPQHF. The CDR3 DNA reads TGTGCCAGCAGGGGGAGGGGAAGGAATCAGCCCCAGCATTTT.

In its sample, this clonotype was seen a few times. The V gene is TRBV29-1, the J gene TRBJ2-7, with D perhaps TRBD2 (6 bases). V shed 7 bases and J shed 2 bases, with 15 bases lying between them. The CDR3 spans 13 residues. Germline CDR1 reads SQVTM; CDR2 reads ANQGSEA. The CDR3 nucleotides are TGCAGCGCCCGGGGAGGACTGGCCTACGAGCAGTACTTC. Protein product: CSARGGLAYEQYF.

The chain recombines TRBV4-1 with TRBJ1-2; TRBD1 is a possible D gene (6 bases). CDR3 length equals 13 residues. Germline V lookup: CDR1 MGHRA, CDR2 YSYEKL. Trimming shortened V by 1 base and J by 3 bases, and 6 bases separated the two germline ends. The CDR3 sequence is CASSQGTDYGYTF. CDR3 nucleotide sequence: TGCGCCAGCAGCCAAGGGACAGACTATGGCTACACCTTC.

This clonotype was seen a handful of times. V gene TRBV7-2 combines with J gene TRBJ1-1, with TRBD1 matching over 7 bases. The V and J ends lost 5 bases and 4 bases, in that order; junction bases with no gene match: 10. Germline CDR1 and CDR2: SGHTA and FQGNSA. This CDR3 has 15 residues. The chain's CDR3 is CASSPRGQGGTEAFF. The CDR3 DNA reads TGTGCCAGCAGCCCAAGGGGGCAGGGAGGCACTGAAGCTTTCTTT.

The rearrangement joins TRBV5-6 to TRBJ2-7; D is possibly TRBD1 (6 bases). With 4 bases removed from V and 5 bases from J, the gap between germline ends came to 13 bases. Germline V gene sequence: CDR1 SGHDT, CDR2 YYEEEE. CDR3 length: 13 amino acids. The DNA for the CDR3 is TGTGCCAGCAGCCCCGGACCAGGGGACGAGCAGTACTTC. Residues: CASSPGPGDEQYF.

CDR3 DNA sequence: TGCAGTGCTAGAGATCGGGACGGAGCGGGACCCGACAATGAGCAGTTCTTC. The encoded protein is CSARDRDGAGPDNEQFF. This chain connects TRBV20-1 to TRBJ2-1, with TRBD2 matching over 7 bases. The CDR3 runs 17 residues. The V gene's germline CDR1 is DFQATT and CDR2 SNEGSKA (reference sequence). With V trimmed by 0 bases and J by 5 bases, 13 bases remained unmatched.

A few counts support this clonotype. As DNA, the CDR3 is TGTGCCAGCAGTCCAGGGGCCCTCACTGAAGCTTTCTTT. Translated: CASSPGALTEAFF. The J gene is TRBJ1-1, the V gene TRBV28, with D perhaps matching TRBD1 (6 bases). V dropped 5 bases and J dropped 4 bases, with 11 bases sitting between them. The CDR3 runs to 13 residues. Per the germline V gene, CDR1 is MDHEN and CDR2 is SYDVKM.